This entry describes one T cell receptor beta chain. Its specificity is unknown. CDR1 and CDR2 (germline): LNHDA, SQIVND (reference sequence). V lost 1 base and J lost 5, with 6 bases in between. CDR3 length: 13 amino acids. Sequencing used immunoSEQ multiplex PCR; TCRdb keeps in-frame clones, though not all of them. The data contain around 61,000 clones, about 92% of them seen just once; the ten biggest clones take up approximately 23%. The data stem from a study of OX40 agonist ivuxolimab in advanced cancers. On the study more broadly: Patients were about 83% male with ages roughly 23 to 90, mean approximately 55. Regarding the study as a whole: Among some nonresponders, normalized T-cell clonal expansion was also low. More expanded clones were found, on average, in CD8+ than in CD4+ T cells.

The source of this sequence is an adult with an advanced solid tumor such as melanoma, head and neck, liver or kidney cancer. The chain employs TRBV19 and TRBJ2-1; D assignment may be TRBD1 or TRBD2 (5 bases each). Sample: CD4+ or CD8+ T cells sorted from blood, taken in a trial of the OX40 agonist ivuxolimab. CDR3 nucleotides: TGTGCCAGTAGTATAGGGGGGAACAATGAGCAGTTCTTC. Residues: CASSIGGNNEQFF.